Each of the 15 T cell receptor beta chains below was sequenced from the same sample in a study of human T cells and chemical hapten exposure. TCRdb called the RACE reads again in MiXCR, with one record for every CDR3 protein. The repertoire holds some 360,000 distinct CDR3 sequences, with 4.5% to 5.5% as singletons. Described time point: pre-sensitization, week 0. Treatment here: therapeutic diphenylcyclopropenone sensitization with weekly scalp DPC. Sequenced material: whole blood, taken in connection with sensitization to the hapten diphenylcyclopropenone (DPC). These receptors were taken from a woman aged 50 to 65 with alopecia areata. Some clones in this sample may be carry-over from other donors' samples.

This clonotype showed up just a few times. J is TRBJ2-7 and V is TRBV4-1, with D perhaps matching TRBD1 (6 bases). Looked up from germline, CDR1 is MGHRA and CDR2 is YSYEKL. V gave up 1 base and J gave up 5 bases, with 15 bases separating them. This CDR3 has 15 amino acids. CDR3 sequence: CASSQVQGSKHEQYF. CDR3 nucleotide sequence: TGCGCCAGCAGCCAAGTACAGGGTTCCAAACACGAGCAGTACTTC.

This clonotype came up a few times. The V and J genes are TRBV9 and TRBJ1-1; D uncertain. The V gene's germline CDR1 is SGDLS and CDR2 YYNGEE. The CDR3 spans 14 residues. V dropped 0 bases and J dropped 5 bases, with 11 bases sitting between them. CDR3: CASSVGPVGTEAFF. The CDR3 DNA reads as TGTGCCAGCAGCGTAGGGCCGGTTGGGACTGAAGCTTTCTTT.

This clonotype was seen many times. The CDR3 DNA follows: TGCAGCTCCCGAGGGGGGACAGCCTACAATGAGCAGTTCTTC. It encodes CSSRGGTAYNEQFF. The chain couples TRBV29-1 to TRBJ2-1; weak D call: TRBD1 (7 bases). Looked up from germline, CDR1 is SQVTM and CDR2 is ANQGSEA. Trimming removed 8 bases at V and 2 bases at J, with 16 bases between. The CDR3 is made up of 14 amino acids.

This clonotype showed up many times. The chain is built from TRBV5-4 and TRBJ2-5; 11 bases align to TRBD2. V trimming: 3 bases; J trimming: 2 bases; junction bases outside the gene matches: 6. The CDR3 extends over 16 amino acids. The germline CDR1 and CDR2 sequences are SGHNT and YYREEE (reference sequence). CDR3 sequence (DNA): TGTGCCAGCAGCTCGATGGGACTAGCGGTACAAGAGACCCAGTACTTC. Translated, it gives CASSSMGLAVQETQYF.

Ten or more counts support this clonotype. The V and J genes are TRBV29-1 and TRBJ2-7, with TRBD1 matching over 7 bases. The V gene end was trimmed by 6 bases and the J gene end by 1 base; junction bases not matched to a gene: 6. Germline V gene lookup returns CDR1 SQVTM and CDR2 ANQGSEA. This CDR3 is 13 amino acids long. CDR3 DNA: TGCAGCGTAGTGGGACAGCAATCCTACGAGCAGTACTTC. Protein sequence: CSVVGQQSYEQYF.

This clonotype was picked up many times. The chain couples TRBV20-1 to TRBJ2-3; tentative D call: TRBD2 (5 bases). Germline CDR1 DFQATT, CDR2 SNEGSKA (reference sequence). The CDR3 totals 14 residues. Trimming pared 2 bases from V and 2 bases from J, leaving 11 bases between. The CDR3 protein is CSARRLTLTDTQYF. CDR3 nucleotides: TGCAGTGCTAGACGACTAACCCTCACAGATACGCAGTATTTT.

This clonotype was picked up a small number of times. The chain combines TRBV29-1 with TRBJ2-1, with 10 bases that match TRBD2. Trimming removed 3 bases from V and 1 base from J; junction bases left unmatched: 0. There are 14 residues in the CDR3. The germline CDR1 and CDR2 sequences are SQVTM and ANQGSEA. CDR3 loop: CSVDSGRSYNEQFF. The CDR3 nucleotides are TGCAGCGTTGATAGCGGGAGGTCCTACAATGAGCAGTTCTTC.

This clonotype was seen ten or more times. The chain joins TRBV6-5 to TRBJ2-2; weak D call: TRBD2 (6 bases). Germline V lookup: CDR1 MNHEY, CDR2 SVGAGI. Trimming cost V 2 bases and J 6 bases, with 7 bases left between them. The CDR3 runs 13 residues. CDR3 in amino acids: CASSYRGAGELFF. The CDR3, as DNA: TGTGCCAGCAGTTACCGCGGGGCCGGGGAGCTGTTTTTT.

This clonotype was seen at least ten times. The chain recombines TRBV28 with TRBJ2-7; 12 nucleotides agree with TRBD1. Germline loops: CDR1 MDHEN, CDR2 SYDVKM. V shed 8 bases and J 1 base; nucleotides not matched to a gene: 15. This CDR3 is 18 amino acids long. CDR3 protein: CASQSKPGQGAESYEQYF. The CDR3 DNA reads TGTGCCAGCCAATCGAAACCGGGACAGGGGGCTGAATCCTACGAGCAGTACTTC.

This clonotype was observed at least ten times. The rearrangement uses TRBV11-2 and TRBJ1-6; 7 bases agree with TRBD1. In germline, CDR1 is SGHAT, CDR2 FQNNGV. V lost 4 bases, J lost 7 bases, and 7 bases stayed unmatched. The CDR3 consists of 15 residues. CDR3 region: CASSYSGGRNSPLHF. CDR3 sequence (DNA): TGTGCCAGCAGCTACTCAGGGGGGAGAAATTCACCCCTCCACTTT. The full variable domain, in which reference TRBV11-2 and TRBJ1-6 provide the parts outside the CDR3, is EAGVAQSPRYKIIEKRQSVAFWCNPISGHATLYWYQQILGQGPKLLIQFQNNGVVDDSQLPKDRFSAERLKGVDSTLKIQPAKLEDSAVYLCASSYSGGRNSPLHFGNGTRLTVT.

This clonotype appeared many times. This chain links TRBV10-2 with TRBJ1-1; D remains unclear. There are 14 residues in the CDR3. Trimming pared 2 bases from V and 1 base from J, leaving 8 bases between. In germline, CDR1 is WSHSY, CDR2 SAAADI. The CDR3 bases are TGCGCCAGCAGTGAGCGGGCAGGGAACACTGAAGCTTTCTTT. This sequence encodes CASSERAGNTEAFF.

The rearrangement uses TRBV30 and TRBJ1-5; no definite D call. Trimming removed 2 bases at V and 4 bases at J, with 9 bases between. The CDR3 runs 13 residues. Germline CDR1 GTSNPN, CDR2 SVGIG (reference sequence). The chain's CDR3 is CAWSSGLNQPQHF. CDR3 nucleotides: TGTGCCTGGAGTTCGGGTTTAAATCAGCCCCAGCATTTT.

This clonotype was seen ten or more times. The chain is built from TRBV6-6 and TRBJ2-3; no firm D call. Trimming shortened V by 8 bases and J by 2 bases, and 8 bases separated the two germline ends. The V gene's germline CDR1 is MNHNY and CDR2 SVGAGI (reference sequence). This CDR3 has 12 amino acids. The DNA for the CDR3 is TGTGCCAGCGGGCCCAACACAGATACGCAGTATTTT. This gives the protein CASGPNTDTQYF.

The table lists this clonotype with many counts. In DNA form, the CDR3 reads TGCGCCAGCAGCTGGGCGGCGACTAGCAGATTCACAGATACGCAGTATTTT. The encoded protein is CASSWAATSRFTDTQYF. The rearrangement uses TRBV5-1 and TRBJ2-3, with TRBD2 matching over 7 bases. J was trimmed by 2 bases and V by 3 bases; bases with no gene match: 12. The CDR3 totals 17 residues. CDR1 and CDR2 (germline): SGHRS, YFSETQ.

CDR3 sequence (DNA): TGTGCCAGCGGTGTTATGAATCAGCCCCAGCATTTT. Residues: CASGVMNQPQHF. The rearrangement joins TRBV6-1 to TRBJ1-5; D gene uncertain. The ends were cut back, 8 bases at V and 4 bases at J, with 9 bases in the middle. CDR1 and CDR2 from the germline V gene are MNHNS and SASEGT. The CDR3 is 12 residues long.